This TCR beta chain was sequenced during a study of sequential checkpoint blockade in melanoma. Across the study: Patients were randomized 1:1 to nivolumab-then-ipilimumab or ipilimumab-then-nivolumab first-line. After nivolumab or ipilimumab alone, around 20 patients had week-13 rebiopsies.

Germline V gives CDR1 SGHRS, CDR2 YFSETQ. CDR3 size: 14 residues. V shed 0 bases and J shed 4 bases, with 10 bases lying between them. Study-level findings and limits: Rising tumor T-cell fraction and clonality meant about 30 times likelier benefit.

Treatment specified: randomized to nivolumab then ipilimumab (arm A) or the reverse (arm B). About this clone itself: The antigen remains unidentified.

TCRdb's copy holds only in-frame clones and misses some; the assay was immunoSEQ multiplex PCR. The sample contains around 2,200 clones, 23% of which appear only once. The sequencing used tumor tissue (inferred from file names), collected from a patient given nivolumab and ipilimumab in sequence. The V gene is TRBV5-1, the J gene TRBJ1-1, with a weak D call TRBD1 (5 bases). This sequence originates from a human donor with melanoma. The CDR3 DNA follows: TGCGCCAGCAGCTTGGTGGGGCTAACCACTGAAGCTTTCTTT. It codes for CASSLVGLTTEAFF.